A selection of T cell receptor beta chains follows, all from one sample in a study of human T cells and chemical hapten exposure. TCRdb processed the RACE reads anew with MiXCR; each CDR3 protein has one entry. Altogether approximately 370,000 distinct CDR3 sequences are present, over 5% being singletons, with the ten largest covering around 8.6%. Specimen: whole blood, collected in connection with sensitization to the hapten diphenylcyclopropenone (DPC). These receptors were obtained from a woman younger than 35 with alopecia areata. Some clones in this sample may be carry-over from other donors' samples. The CDR3 runs from the conserved cysteine through the conserved F or W. Each record gives: CDR3 protein, CDR3 DNA, J gene, clone size, V gene, D gene. D genes are given only for firm matches. Clone size is given for some rows only: seen once, a few or many times, or a class if the clone is expanded.

CDR3 protein: CASSPQTGGNEQFF
CDR3 DNA: TGCGCCAGCAGCCCGCAGACAGGGGGCAATGAGCAGTTCTTC
J gene: TRBJ2-1
clone size: NA
V gene: TRBV4-3
D gene: TRBD1

CDR3 protein: CASSDAGGQDTQYF
CDR3 DNA: TGTGCCAGCAGTGACGCGGGGGGGCAAGATACGCAGTATTTT
J gene: TRBJ2-3
clone size: many
V gene: TRBV2
D gene: TRBD2

CDR3 protein: CASGPGMFSNQPQHF
CDR3 DNA: TGTGCCAGCGGTCCGGGGATGTTTAGCAATCAGCCCCAGCATTTT
J gene: TRBJ1-5
clone size: NA
V gene: TRBV7-9
D gene: NA

CDR3 protein: CASSSYGTGGYEQYF
CDR3 DNA: TGTGCCAGCAGCAGCTACGGGACAGGGGGTTACGAGCAGTACTTC
J gene: TRBJ2-7
clone size: few
V gene: TRBV7-2
D gene: TRBD1

CDR3 protein: CASSTAGVETQYF
CDR3 DNA: TGTGCCAGCAGCACTGCGGGGGTAGAGACCCAGTACTTC
J gene: TRBJ2-5
clone size: many
V gene: TRBV5-4
D gene: TRBD2

CDR3 protein: CASSPFSGGYEQYF
CDR3 DNA: TGTGCCAGCTCACCGTTTAGCGGGGGCTACGAGCAGTACTTC
J gene: TRBJ2-7
clone size: NA
V gene: TRBV18
D gene: TRBD2

CDR3 protein: CASSRYNQPQHF
CDR3 DNA: TGTGCCAGCAGCCGCTATAATCAGCCCCAGCATTTT
J gene: TRBJ1-5
clone size: few
V gene: TRBV12-3/TRBV12-4
D gene: NA

CDR3 protein: CASSRTDTQYF
CDR3 DNA: TGTGCCAGCAGCCGCACAGATACGCAGTATTTT
J gene: TRBJ2-3
clone size: many
V gene: TRBV12-3/TRBV12-4
D gene: NA

CDR3 protein: CASSQRVAFRSGANVLTF
CDR3 DNA: TGCGCCAGCAGCCAAAGGGTAGCATTTCGGTCTGGGGCCAACGTCCTGACTTTC
J gene: TRBJ2-6
clone size: many
V gene: TRBV4-3
D gene: NA

CDR3 protein: CATSRGIQFGTEAFF
CDR3 DNA: TGTGCCACCAGCAGGGGAATCCAGTTTGGGACTGAAGCTTTCTTT
J gene: TRBJ1-1
clone size: NA
V gene: TRBV15
D gene: NA

CDR3 protein: CASRKGLGGSYNEQFF
CDR3 DNA: TGTGCCAGCAGAAAGGGACTAGGCGGCTCCTACAATGAGCAGTTCTTC
J gene: TRBJ2-1
clone size: few
V gene: TRBV6-2/TRBV6-3
D gene: TRBD2

CDR3 protein: CSARDPRTGPFGGAQYF
CDR3 DNA: TGCAGTGCTAGAGACCCCCGGACAGGGCCCTTTGGGGGTGCGCAGTATTTT
J gene: TRBJ2-3
clone size: many
V gene: TRBV20-1
D gene: TRBD1

CDR3 protein: CASSSTGSGQPQHF
CDR3 DNA: TGTGCCAGCAGCTCGACAGGGTCTGGACAGCCCCAGCATTTT
J gene: TRBJ1-5
clone size: many
V gene: TRBV14
D gene: TRBD1

CDR3 protein: CSARQGSSSEAFF
CDR3 DNA: TGCAGTGCCCGACAGGGGTCTTCATCTGAAGCTTTCTTT
J gene: TRBJ1-1
clone size: many
V gene: TRBV20-1
D gene: TRBD1

CDR3 protein: CASSLDPGLTQYF
CDR3 DNA: TGTGCCAGCAGTTTAGACCCAGGGCTAACGCAGTATTTT
J gene: TRBJ2-3
clone size: many
V gene: TRBV12-3/TRBV12-4
D gene: NA

CDR3 protein: CARRMGQEGPLHF
CDR3 DNA: TGTGCCAGACGGATGGGGCAGGAGGGACCCCTCCACTTT
J gene: TRBJ1-6
clone size: many
V gene: TRBV2
D gene: NA

CDR3 protein: CASSQDTTAVSGNTIYF
CDR3 DNA: TGCGCCAGCAGCCAAGATACGACAGCCGTCTCTGGAAACACCATATATTTT
J gene: TRBJ1-3
clone size: few
V gene: TRBV4-1
D gene: NA

CDR3 protein: CASSFGDRVTYEQYF
CDR3 DNA: TGTGCCAGCAGCTTCGGCGACAGAGTAACCTACGAGCAGTACTTC
J gene: TRBJ2-7
clone size: NA
V gene: TRBV11-2
D gene: NA